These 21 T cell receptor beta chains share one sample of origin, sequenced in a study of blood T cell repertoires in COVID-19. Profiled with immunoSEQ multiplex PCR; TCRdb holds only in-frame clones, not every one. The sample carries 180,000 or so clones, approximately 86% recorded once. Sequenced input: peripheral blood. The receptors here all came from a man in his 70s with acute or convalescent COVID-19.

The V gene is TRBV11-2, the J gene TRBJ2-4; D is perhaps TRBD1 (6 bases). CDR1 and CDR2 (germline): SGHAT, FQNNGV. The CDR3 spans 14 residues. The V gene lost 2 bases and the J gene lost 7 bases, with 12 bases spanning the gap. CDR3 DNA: TGTGCCAGCAGCTTAAGCCTCCAGGGGAACATTCAGTACTTC. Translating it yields CASSLSLQGNIQYF.

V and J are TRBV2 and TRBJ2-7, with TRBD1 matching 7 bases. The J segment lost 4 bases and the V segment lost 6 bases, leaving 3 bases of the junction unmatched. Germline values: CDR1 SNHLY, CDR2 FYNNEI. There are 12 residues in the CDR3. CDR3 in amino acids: CASRGRGYEQYF. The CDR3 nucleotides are TGTGCCAGCAGGGGCAGGGGGTACGAGCAGTACTTC. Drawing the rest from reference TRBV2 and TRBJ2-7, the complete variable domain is EPEVTQTPSHQVTQMGQEVILRCVPISNHLYFYWYRQILGQKVEFLVSFYNNEISEKSEIFDDQFSVERPDGSNFTLKIRSTKLEDSAMYFCASRGRGYEQYFGPGTRLTVT.

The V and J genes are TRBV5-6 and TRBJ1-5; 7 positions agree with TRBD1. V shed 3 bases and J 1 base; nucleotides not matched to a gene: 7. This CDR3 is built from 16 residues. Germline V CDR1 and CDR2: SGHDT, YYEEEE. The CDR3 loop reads CASSSWTGLSNQPQHF. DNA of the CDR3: TGTGCCAGCAGCTCTTGGACAGGATTAAGCAATCAGCCCCAGCATTTT. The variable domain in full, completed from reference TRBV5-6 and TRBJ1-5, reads DAGVTQSPTHLIKTRGQQVTLRCSPKSGHDTVSWYQQALGQGPQFIFQYYEEEERQRGNFPDRFSGHQFPNYSSELNVNALLLGDSALYLCASSSWTGLSNQPQHFGDGTRLSIL.

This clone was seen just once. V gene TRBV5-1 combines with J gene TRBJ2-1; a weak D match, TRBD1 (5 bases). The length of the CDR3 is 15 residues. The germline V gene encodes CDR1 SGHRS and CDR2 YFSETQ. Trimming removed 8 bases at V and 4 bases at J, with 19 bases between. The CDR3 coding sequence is TGCGCCAGTACCAGGGTTGGAGAGAGTTACAATGAGCAGTTCTTC. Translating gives CASTRVGESYNEQFF.

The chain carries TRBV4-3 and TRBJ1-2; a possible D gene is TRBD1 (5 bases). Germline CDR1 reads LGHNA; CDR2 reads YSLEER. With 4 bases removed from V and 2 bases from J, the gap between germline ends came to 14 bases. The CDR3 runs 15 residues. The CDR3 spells CASSPARVLNYGYTF. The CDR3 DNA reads TGCGCCAGCAGCCCGGCCAGGGTTCTAAACTATGGCTACACCTTC.

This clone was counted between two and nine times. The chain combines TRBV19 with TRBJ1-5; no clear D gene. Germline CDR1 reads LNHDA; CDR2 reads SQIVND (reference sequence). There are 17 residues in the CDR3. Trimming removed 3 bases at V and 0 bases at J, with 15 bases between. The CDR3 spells CASSMVLSIDSNQPQHF. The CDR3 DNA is TGTGCCAGTAGTATGGTTCTGTCTATAGATAGCAATCAGCCCCAGCATTTT.

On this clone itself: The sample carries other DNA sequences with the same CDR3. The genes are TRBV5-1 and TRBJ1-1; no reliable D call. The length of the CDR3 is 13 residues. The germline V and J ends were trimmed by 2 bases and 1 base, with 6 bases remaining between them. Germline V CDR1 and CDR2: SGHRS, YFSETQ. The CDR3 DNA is TGCGCCAGCAGCTTTACGGGGAACACTGAAGCTTTCTTT. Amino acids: CASSFTGNTEAFF.

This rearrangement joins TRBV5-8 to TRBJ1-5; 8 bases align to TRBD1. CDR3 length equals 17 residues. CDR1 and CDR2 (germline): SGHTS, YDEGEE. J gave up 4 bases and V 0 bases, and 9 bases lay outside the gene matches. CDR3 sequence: CASSLDYRDRRNQPQHF. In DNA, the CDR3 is TGTGCCAGCAGCTTGGATTACCGGGACAGGCGAAATCAGCCCCAGCATTTT.

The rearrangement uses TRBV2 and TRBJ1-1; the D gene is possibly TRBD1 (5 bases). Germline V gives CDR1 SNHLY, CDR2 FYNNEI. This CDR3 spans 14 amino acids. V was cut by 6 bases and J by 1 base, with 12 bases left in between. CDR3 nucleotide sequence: TGTGCCAGCAGCGAGGACCAGGGGAACACTGAAGCTTTCTTT. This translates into CASSEDQGNTEAFF.

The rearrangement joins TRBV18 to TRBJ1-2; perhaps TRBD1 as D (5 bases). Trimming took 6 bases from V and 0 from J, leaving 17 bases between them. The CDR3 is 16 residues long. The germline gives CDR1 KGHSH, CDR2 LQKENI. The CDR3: CASSQSRTTANYGYTF. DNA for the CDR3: TGTGCCAGCTCTCAAAGCAGGACGACAGCTAACTATGGCTACACCTTC.

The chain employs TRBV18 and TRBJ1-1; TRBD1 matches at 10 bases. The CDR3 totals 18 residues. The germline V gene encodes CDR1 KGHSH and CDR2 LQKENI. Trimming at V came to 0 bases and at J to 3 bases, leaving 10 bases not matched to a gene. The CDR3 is CASSPPGQGLVAHTEAFF. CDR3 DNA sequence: TGTGCCAGCTCACCACCGGGACAGGGGCTTGTTGCCCACACTGAAGCTTTCTTT. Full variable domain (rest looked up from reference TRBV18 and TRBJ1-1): NAGVMQNPRHLVRRRGQEARLRCSPMKGHSHVYWYRQLPEEGLKFMVYLQKENIIDESGMPKERFSAEFPKEGPSILRIQQVVRGDSAAYFCASSPPGQGLVAHTEAFFGQGTRLTVV.

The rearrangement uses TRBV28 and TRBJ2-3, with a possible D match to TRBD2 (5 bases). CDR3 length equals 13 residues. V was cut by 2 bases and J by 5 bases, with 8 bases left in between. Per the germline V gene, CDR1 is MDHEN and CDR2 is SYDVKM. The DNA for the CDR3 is TGTGCCAGCAGTTTAGCGGGTTTAGATACGCAGTATTTT. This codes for CASSLAGLDTQYF. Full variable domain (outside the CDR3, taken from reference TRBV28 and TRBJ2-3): DVKVTQSSRYLVKRTGEKVFLECVQDMDHENMFWYRQDPGLGLRLIYFSYDVKMKEKGDIPEGYSVSREKKERFSLILESASTNQTSMYLCASSLAGLDTQYFGPGTRLTVL.

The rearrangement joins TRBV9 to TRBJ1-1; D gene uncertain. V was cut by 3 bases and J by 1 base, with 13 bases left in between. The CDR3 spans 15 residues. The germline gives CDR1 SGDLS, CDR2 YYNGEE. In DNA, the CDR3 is TGTGCCAGCAGCGAGGGAGTCTTCAAGAACACTGAAGCTTTCTTT. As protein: CASSEGVFKNTEAFF.

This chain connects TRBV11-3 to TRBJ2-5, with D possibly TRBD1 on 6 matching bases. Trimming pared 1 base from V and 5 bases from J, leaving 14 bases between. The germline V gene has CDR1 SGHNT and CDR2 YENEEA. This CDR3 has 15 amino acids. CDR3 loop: CASSLATGPGETQYF. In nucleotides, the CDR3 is TGTGCCAGCAGCTTAGCTACAGGGCCGGGGGAGACCCAGTACTTC. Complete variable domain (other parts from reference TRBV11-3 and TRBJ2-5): EAGVVQSPRYKIIEKKQPVAFWCNPISGHNTLYWYLQNLGQGPELLIRYENEEAVDDSQLPKDRFSAERLKGVDSTLKIQPAELGDSAVYLCASSLATGPGETQYFGPGTRLLVL.

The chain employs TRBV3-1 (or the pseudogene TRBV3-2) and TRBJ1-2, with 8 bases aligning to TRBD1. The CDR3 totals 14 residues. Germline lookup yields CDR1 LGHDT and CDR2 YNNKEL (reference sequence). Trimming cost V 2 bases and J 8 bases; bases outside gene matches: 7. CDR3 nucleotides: TGTGCCAGCAGCCAAACCCGGACAGGGAGAGGCTACACCTTC. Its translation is CASSQTRTGRGYTF.

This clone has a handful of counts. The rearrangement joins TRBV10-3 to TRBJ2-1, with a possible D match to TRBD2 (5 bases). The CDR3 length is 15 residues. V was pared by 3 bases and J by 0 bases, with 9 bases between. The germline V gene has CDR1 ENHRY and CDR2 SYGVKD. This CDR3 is CAISDLGSSYNEQFF. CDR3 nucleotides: TGTGCCATCAGTGACTTGGGGAGCTCCTACAATGAGCAGTTCTTC.

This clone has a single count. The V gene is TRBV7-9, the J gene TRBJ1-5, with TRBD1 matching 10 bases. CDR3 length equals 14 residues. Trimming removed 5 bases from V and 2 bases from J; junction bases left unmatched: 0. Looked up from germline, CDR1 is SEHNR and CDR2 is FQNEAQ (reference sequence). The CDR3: CASSGTGGNQPQHF. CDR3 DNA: TGTGCCAGCAGCGGGACAGGGGGCAATCAGCCCCAGCATTTT.

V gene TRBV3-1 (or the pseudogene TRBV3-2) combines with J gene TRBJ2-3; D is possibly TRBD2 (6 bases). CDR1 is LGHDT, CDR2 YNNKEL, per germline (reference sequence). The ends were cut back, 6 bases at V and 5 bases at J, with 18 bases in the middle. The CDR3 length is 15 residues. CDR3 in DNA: TGTGCCAGCAGTCGGGGCGTGCGGGAAGGAGATACGCAGTATTTT. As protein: CASSRGVREGDTQYF.

Here the CDR3 reads CASSFGGLEDTQYF. The CDR3 DNA sequence: TGTGCCAGCAGCTTTGGAGGGTTGGAAGATACGCAGTATTTT. J is TRBJ2-3 and V is TRBV6-6, with a tentative D call TRBD2 (6 bases). The CDR3 sequence is 14 residues long. V gave up 6 bases and J gave up 5 bases, with 15 bases separating them. Germline CDR1 is MNHNY and CDR2 is SVGAGI (reference sequence).

The CDR3 spells CAYTLGQYQPQHF. The CDR3 DNA follows: TGTGCCTACACCCTCGGACAATATCAGCCCCAGCATTTT. The V call is TRBV30, the J call TRBJ1-5; perhaps TRBD1 as D (5 bases). V lost 7 bases and J lost 5, with 15 bases in between. The germline gives CDR1 GTSNPN, CDR2 SVGIG (reference sequence). This CDR3 is built from 13 residues.

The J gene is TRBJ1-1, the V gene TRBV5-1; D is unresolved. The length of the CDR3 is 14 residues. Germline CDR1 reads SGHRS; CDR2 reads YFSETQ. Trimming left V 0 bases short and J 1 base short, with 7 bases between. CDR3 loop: CASSLELGNTEAFF. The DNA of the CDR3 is TGCGCCAGCAGCTTGGAGCTAGGGAACACTGAAGCTTTCTTT. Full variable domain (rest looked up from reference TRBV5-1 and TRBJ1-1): KAGVTQTPRYLIKTRGQQVTLSCSPISGHRSVSWYQQTPGQGLQFLFEYFSETQRNKGNFPGRFSGRQFSNSRSEMNVSTLELGDSALYLCASSLELGNTEAFFGQGTRLTVV.